This TCR beta chain was documented in a study of T cells after yellow fever vaccination. CDR3 length: 15 residues. Trimming pared 6 bases from V and 0 bases from J, leaving 13 bases between. MiXCR, run by TCRdb on the 5' RACE reads, gives a single entry per CDR3 protein. The sample contains 250,000 to 300,000 distinct CDR3 sequences, under 15% of which appear only once. The J gene is TRBJ2-3, the V gene TRBV12-3 or TRBV12-4; the D gene could be TRBD1 or TRBD2 (5 bases each). The receptor was isolated from a young man who received the YFV17D yellow fever vaccine. The source material was CD4+ T cells sorted from PBMCs, sampled 45 days after the yellow fever booster vaccination. CDR3 in amino acids: CASSLGTWSTDTQYF. The CDR3 DNA sequence: TGTGCCAGCAGCCTAGGGACCTGGAGCACAGATACGCAGTATTTT.